Presented here are 30 T cell receptor beta chains from one specimen sequenced in a study of shared clonotypes between healthy human individuals. Only in-frame clones appear in the TCRdb table, and some are missing; sequencing was by immunoSEQ multiplex PCR. The sample yields about 680,000 clones, around 73% seen once. Specimen: memory CD4+ T cells sorted from blood. Regarding subset: CD45RA-negative fraction. These receptor sequences come from a woman younger than 45 in good health.

The V and J genes are TRBV11-2 and TRBJ1-1; 7 nucleotides agree with TRBD1. The CDR3 loop spans 14 amino acids. The J segment lost 1 base and the V segment lost 6 bases, leaving 5 bases of the junction unmatched. Looked up from germline, CDR1 is SGHAT and CDR2 is FQNNGV. CDR3 protein: CASRIQGSNTEAFF. The CDR3 coding sequence is TGTGCCAGCAGGATACAGGGGTCGAACACTGAAGCTTTCTTT.

The gene calls are TRBV7-2 and TRBJ2-1; 9 positions match TRBD2. The CDR3 contains 17 residues. Trimming at V came to 2 bases and at J to 4 bases, leaving 9 bases not matched to a gene. Germline-derived CDR1 and CDR2 are SGHTA and FQGNSA. The CDR3 loop is CASSLKIRLAGYNEQFF. Here the CDR3 DNA reads TGTGCCAGCAGCTTAAAGATCAGGCTAGCGGGATACAATGAGCAGTTCTTC. The variable domain in full, with the rest retrieved from reference TRBV7-2 and TRBJ2-1, is GAGVSQSPSNKVTEKGKDVELRCDPISGHTALYWYRQSLGQGLEFLIYFQGNSAPDKSGLPSDRFSAERTGGSVSTLTIQRTQQEDSAVYLCASSLKIRLAGYNEQFFGPGTRLTVL.

The CDR3 loop is CASSPPSAAAYEQYF. In nucleotides, the CDR3 is TGTGCCAGCTCACCACCCTCTGCAGCCGCCTACGAGCAGTACTTC. The chain recombines TRBV18 with TRBJ2-7; no firm D call. The CDR3 spans 15 residues. CDR1 is KGHSH and CDR2 is LQKENI in the germline V gene. V was cut by 0 bases and J by 2 bases, with 11 bases left in between. Filled out from reference TRBV18 and TRBJ2-7, the complete variable domain reads NAGVMQNPRHLVRRRGQEARLRCSPMKGHSHVYWYRQLPEEGLKFMVYLQKENIIDESGMPKERFSAEFPKEGPSILRIQQVVRGDSAAYFCASSPPSAAAYEQYFGPGTRLTVT.

The chain links TRBV7-2 to TRBJ2-7; 12 bases agree with TRBD2. CDR1 is SGHTA and CDR2 is FQGNSA in the germline V gene. CDR3 length: 16 amino acids. J was trimmed by 4 bases and V by 2 bases; bases with no gene match: 6. The DNA for the CDR3 is TGTGCCAGCAGCTTAAGCCCCGGACTAGCGGGGTACGAGCAGTACTTC. It is translated as CASSLSPGLAGYEQYF.

V and J are TRBV2 and TRBJ1-2; D gene unclear. This CDR3 is built from 15 residues. Germline V gives CDR1 SNHLY, CDR2 FYNNEI. V lost 0 bases and J 4 bases, leaving 12 bases between the germline ends. DNA for the CDR3: TGTGCCAGCAGTGAAGCGGTCTGGGATTCCTATGGCTACACCTTC. Amino acid sequence: CASSEAVWDSYGYTF. Full variable domain (outside the CDR3, taken from reference TRBV2 and TRBJ1-2): EPEVTQTPSHQVTQMGQEVILRCVPISNHLYFYWYRQILGQKVEFLVSFYNNEISEKSEIFDDQFSVERPDGSNFTLKIRSTKLEDSAMYFCASSEAVWDSYGYTFGSGTRLTVV.

This chain joins TRBV6-1 and TRBJ2-7; 11 positions agree with TRBD2. Germline V gene data show CDR1 as MNHNS and CDR2 as SASEGT. The CDR3 length is 15 residues. V lost 8 bases and J lost 1; bases outside the gene matches: 7. This CDR3 reads CASAGTSGLSYEQYF. For the CDR3, the DNA is TGTGCCAGCGCCGGGACTAGCGGTTTATCCTACGAGCAGTACTTC.

The chain employs TRBV27 and TRBJ1-1; TRBD1 aligns across 7 bases. The CDR3 contains 15 residues. V lost 4 bases, J lost 1 base, and 6 bases stayed unmatched. From germline, CDR1 is MNHEY and CDR2 SMNVEV (reference sequence). CDR3 in DNA: TGTGCCAGCAGTTCAAGAGACAGGGCGAACACTGAAGCTTTCTTT. Translating gives CASSSRDRANTEAFF.

CDR3 DNA sequence: TGTGCCAGCAGTTACGGAAGCGCCTACACAGATACGCAGTATTTT. This sequence encodes CASSYGSAYTDTQYF. The chain recombines TRBV6-6 with TRBJ2-3; D uncertain. Trimming removed 2 bases at V and 2 bases at J, with 11 bases between. The CDR3 runs to 15 residues. Germline CDR1 MNHNY, CDR2 SVGAGI (reference sequence).

This chain connects TRBV25-1 to TRBJ2-7; TRBD1 is a possible D gene (5 bases). Germline V gene lookup returns CDR1 MGHDK and CDR2 SYGVNS. With 1 base removed from V and 6 bases from J, the gap between germline ends came to 16 bases. This CDR3 comprises 15 residues. CDR3 protein: CASSESKGIISEQYF. CDR3 nucleotides: TGTGCCAGCAGTGAATCTAAGGGGATTATTTCCGAGCAGTACTTC.

The chain has TRBV5-6 and TRBJ2-2; D ambiguous. Trimming took off 0 bases at V and 7 bases at J, with 19 bases between the two ends. The CDR3 is 17 amino acids. Germline CDR1 is SGHDT and CDR2 is YYEEEE. The DNA of the CDR3 is TGTGCCAGCAGCTTGGCCCGGCTAGATCGGTCGGGCGGGGAGCTGTTTTTT. Translating gives CASSLARLDRSGGELFF. The full variable domain, with the rest looked up from reference TRBV5-6 and TRBJ2-2, is DAGVTQSPTHLIKTRGQQVTLRCSPKSGHDTVSWYQQALGQGPQFIFQYYEEEERQRGNFPDRFSGHQFPNYSSELNVNALLLGDSALYLCASSLARLDRSGGELFFGEGSRLTVL.

This clone showed up just once. The rearrangement joins TRBV9 to TRBJ2-7; TRBD2 is a possible D gene (5 bases). Germline CDR1 reads SGDLS; CDR2 reads YYNGEE. The CDR3 loop spans 12 amino acids. Trimming left V 3 bases short and J 4 bases short, with 8 bases between. The CDR3 here is CASSADFYEQYF. The CDR3 DNA is TGTGCCAGCAGCGCGGACTTTTACGAGCAGTACTTC.

J is TRBJ2-7 and V is TRBV10-2; D not certain. Looked up from germline, CDR1 is WSHSY and CDR2 is SAAADI. V was shortened by 6 bases and J by 3 bases, with 9 bases between the two germline ends. This CDR3 contains 12 residues. The CDR3 nucleotides are TGCGCCAGCAGCCAACAAGGCTACGAGCAGTACTTC. Translated, it gives CASSQQGYEQYF.

This chain connects TRBV2 to TRBJ2-7; D remains unclear. CDR3 size: 13 residues. CDR1 is SNHLY, CDR2 FYNNEI, per germline. The ends were cut back, 3 bases at V and 6 bases at J, with 12 bases in the middle. DNA of the CDR3: TGTGCCAGCAGTGAGGAGCAGGCAAGCGAGCAGTACTTC. Its translation is CASSEEQASEQYF.

This sequence joins TRBV19 and TRBJ1-2, with D unclear. V was shortened by 3 bases and J by 8 bases, with 13 bases between the two germline ends. Germline CDR1 is LNHDA and CDR2 is SQIVND (reference sequence). The CDR3 extends over 13 amino acids. CDR3 residues: CASSMILGGGYTF. CDR3 DNA: TGTGCCAGTAGTATGATACTGGGCGGCGGCTACACCTTC.

This clone came up once. The V gene is TRBV27, the J gene TRBJ1-5, with 7 bases aligning to TRBD1. V dropped 5 bases and J dropped 12; count of bases not matched to a gene: 13. The CDR3 consists of 14 residues. The germline V gene encodes CDR1 MNHEY and CDR2 SMNVEV (reference sequence). The DNA for the CDR3 is TGTGCCAGCAGTCGACAGGGTCGTACTCGGGTCCAGCATTTT. Translated, it gives CASSRQGRTRVQHF.

The table lists this clone with a count of one. The chain uses TRBV28 and TRBJ2-5; no clear D gene. CDR1 MDHEN and CDR2 SYDVKM come from the germline V gene. The CDR3 extends over 14 amino acids. The V end lost 5 bases, the J end lost 7 bases, and 17 bases lay between the germline ends. The CDR3 nucleotides are TGTGCCAGCAGTCCAACGGCCTACCTACGGACCCAGTACTTC. Its protein product is CASSPTAYLRTQYF.

V gene TRBV27 combines with J gene TRBJ2-3; perhaps TRBD2 as D (6 bases). V was trimmed by 6 bases and J by 2 bases, leaving 21 bases between them. The CDR3 covers 17 residues. Looked up from germline, CDR1 is MNHEY and CDR2 is SMNVEV (reference sequence). The CDR3 protein is CASRLLSVRGLTDTQYF. Here the CDR3 DNA reads TGTGCCAGCAGACTACTTTCCGTGCGGGGTCTCACAGATACGCAGTATTTT.

The chain employs TRBV6-1 and TRBJ1-5, with D hard to call. The CDR3 is 14 residues long. V lost 3 bases and J lost 6, with 12 bases in between. Germline CDR1 is MNHNS and CDR2 is SASEGT. Here the CDR3 reads CASSDLPHVQPQHF. For the CDR3, the DNA is TGTGCCAGCAGTGACCTACCCCACGTTCAGCCCCAGCATTTT.

The chain joins TRBV7-6 to TRBJ2-5, with TRBD2 as a possible D gene (5 bases). The CDR3 sequence is 13 residues long. Germline V gene sequence: CDR1 SGHVS, CDR2 FNYEAQ. Deletions cut 5 bases from V and 8 bases from J, with 15 bases between. CDR3 region: CASSRTEDRTQYF. In nucleotides, the CDR3 is TGTGCCAGCAGCCGGACGGAGGACCGAACCCAGTACTTC.

This clone came up a few times. Other DNA sequences of this sample code for an identical CDR3. The rearrangement joins TRBV9 to TRBJ2-1, with 10 bases lining up with TRBD2. CDR3 length: 15 residues. Germline-derived CDR1 and CDR2 are SGDLS and YYNGEE. Unmatched junction bases numbered 4, after V lost 3 bases and J lost 4 bases. CDR3 sequence reads: CASSGDSGRYNEQFF. The CDR3 DNA reads as TGTGCCAGCAGCGGAGATAGCGGGAGGTACAATGAGCAGTTCTTC. Full variable domain (missing parts from reference TRBV9 and TRBJ2-1): DSGVTQTPKHLITATGQRVTLRCSPRSGDLSVYWYQQSLDQGLQFLIQYYNGEERAKGNILERFSAQQFPDLHSELNLSSLELGDSALYFCASSGDSGRYNEQFFGPGTRLTVL.

The CDR3 sequence: CASSSTGTRFYEQYF. The CDR3 DNA reads as TGTGCCAGCAGTTCAACCGGGACTAGGTTCTACGAGCAGTACTTC. The rearrangement links TRBV28 to TRBJ2-7, with 8 bases identical to TRBD2. This CDR3 contains 15 residues. CDR1 is MDHEN and CDR2 is SYDVKM in the germline V gene. J was trimmed by 3 bases and V by 4 bases; bases with no gene match: 8.

The genes are TRBV2 and TRBJ2-2; 7 nucleotides match TRBD1. J gave up 5 bases and V 6 bases, and 9 bases lay outside the gene matches. Germline V gene sequence: CDR1 SNHLY, CDR2 FYNNEI. The CDR3 is made up of 15 amino acids. Here the CDR3 DNA reads TGTGCCAGCAGCGGTACAGGGGTAGGAACCGGGGAGCTGTTTTTT. Protein: CASSGTGVGTGELFF. The full variable domain, completed using reference TRBV2 and TRBJ2-2, is EPEVTQTPSHQVTQMGQEVILRCVPISNHLYFYWYRQILGQKVEFLVSFYNNEISEKSEIFDDQFSVERPDGSNFTLKIRSTKLEDSAMYFCASSGTGVGTGELFFGEGSRLTVL.

The chain couples TRBV21-1 to TRBJ2-1; the D call TRBD2 from the table was never checked on the DNA. TRBV21-1 is recorded as a pseudogene. The CDR3 runs 18 residues. This chain's CDR3 is CASSKAPTSGRVNNEQFF. The DNA of the CDR3 is TGTGCCAGCAGCAAAGCCCCGACTAGCGGGAGGGTGAACAATGAGCAGTTCTTC.

The chain couples TRBV15 to TRBJ1-3; 7 positions agree with TRBD1. Germline V lookup: CDR1 LNHNV, CDR2 YYDKDF (reference sequence). This CDR3 region has 16 residues. The V and J ends lost 0 bases and 2 bases, in that order; junction bases with no gene match: 4. The CDR3 coding sequence is TGTGCCACCAGCAGAGATCAAACAGGGGCTGGAAACACCATATATTTT. Protein: CATSRDQTGAGNTIYF.

The gene calls are TRBV28 and TRBJ1-2, with unresolved D. Per germline, CDR1 MDHEN and CDR2 SYDVKM. The CDR3 extends over 11 amino acids. The CDR3 protein is CVIGARYGYTF. CDR3 nucleotide sequence: TGTGTGATCGGCGCGAGATATGGCTACACCTTC.

This clone was picked up a small number of times. The J gene is TRBJ2-5, the V gene TRBV25-1; D is perhaps TRBD1 (5 bases). V was pared by 2 bases and J by 2 bases, with 18 bases between. The CDR3 totals 17 residues. Germline CDR1 MGHDK, CDR2 SYGVNS. The CDR3 bases are TGTGCCAGCAGTGAACCGCCGTCGGACACACTACAAGAGACCCAGTACTTC. This gives the protein CASSEPPSDTLQETQYF.

The genes are TRBV6-5 and TRBJ2-2; TRBD2 matches at 9 bases. Germline loops: CDR1 MNHEY, CDR2 SVGAGI. The CDR3 totals 15 residues. Losses at the gene ends were 5 bases for V and 5 bases for J; bases not matched to a gene: 6. This chain's CDR3 is CASSSGRLGTGELFF. Here the CDR3 DNA reads TGTGCCAGCAGTAGCGGGAGGTTGGGAACCGGGGAGCTGTTTTTT.

This clone has just one count. The chain links TRBV5-4 to TRBJ1-1; D is possibly TRBD1 (6 bases). This CDR3 has 16 amino acids. Germline V gives CDR1 SGHNT, CDR2 YYREEE (reference sequence). Between the trimmed V and J ends, which lost 1 base and 8 bases, there was a span of 21 bases. The CDR3 protein is CASSLPRKSGGAEAFF. DNA of the CDR3: TGTGCCAGCAGCTTGCCCCGGAAGTCCGGGGGCGCGGAAGCTTTCTTT.

This chain uses TRBV28 with TRBJ1-1, with D hard to call. The CDR3 sequence is 11 residues long. The V end was cut by 6 bases, the J end by 7 bases, with 9 bases between. Germline V gene data show CDR1 as MDHEN and CDR2 as SYDVKM. This chain's CDR3 is CASRYSSEAFF. The DNA for the CDR3 is TGTGCCAGCAGATACAGCAGTGAAGCTTTCTTT.

The rearrangement joins TRBV29-1 to TRBJ2-3; D not resolved. The germline V gene encodes CDR1 SQVTM and CDR2 ANQGSEA. The CDR3 runs to 14 residues. V was clipped by 4 bases and J by 0 bases, with 11 bases between them. The CDR3 DNA reads as TGCAGCGTTGTATCTGAAGCTAGCACAGATACGCAGTATTTT. Amino acid sequence: CSVVSEASTDTQYF.